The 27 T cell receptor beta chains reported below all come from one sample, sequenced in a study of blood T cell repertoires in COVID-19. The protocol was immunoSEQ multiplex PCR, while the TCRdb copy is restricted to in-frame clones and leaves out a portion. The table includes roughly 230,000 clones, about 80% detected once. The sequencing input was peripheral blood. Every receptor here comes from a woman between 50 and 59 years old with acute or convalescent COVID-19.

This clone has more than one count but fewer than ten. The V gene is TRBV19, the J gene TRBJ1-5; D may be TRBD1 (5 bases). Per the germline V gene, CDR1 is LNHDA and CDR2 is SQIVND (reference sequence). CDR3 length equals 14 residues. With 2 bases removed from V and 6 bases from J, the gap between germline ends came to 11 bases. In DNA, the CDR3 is TGTGCCAGTAGTATATTAGGGGATGGTCAGCCCCAGCATTTT. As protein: CASSILGDGQPQHF.

CDR3 nucleotides: TGTGCCAGCAGTCAAAAAAAACAGAACACTGAAGCTTTCTTT. This sequence encodes CASSQKKQNTEAFF. The chain employs TRBV6-5 and TRBJ1-1; no clear D. The CDR3 covers 14 residues. Trimming took 5 bases from V and 1 from J, leaving 11 bases between them. CDR1 and CDR2 (germline): MNHEY, SVGAGI.

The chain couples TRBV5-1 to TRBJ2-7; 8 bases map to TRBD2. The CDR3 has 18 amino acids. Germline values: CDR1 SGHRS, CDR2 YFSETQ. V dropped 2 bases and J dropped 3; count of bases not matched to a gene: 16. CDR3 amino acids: CASSFNLGIAGSGYEQYF. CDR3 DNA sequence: TGCGCCAGCAGCTTCAACCTAGGAATAGCGGGATCCGGCTACGAGCAGTACTTC.

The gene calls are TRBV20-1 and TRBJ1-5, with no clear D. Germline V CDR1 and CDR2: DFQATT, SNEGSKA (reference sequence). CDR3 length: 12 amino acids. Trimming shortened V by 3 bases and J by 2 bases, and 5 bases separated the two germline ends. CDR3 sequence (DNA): TGCAGTGCTAGTCTTCGCAATCAGCCCCAGCATTTT. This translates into CSASLRNQPQHF.

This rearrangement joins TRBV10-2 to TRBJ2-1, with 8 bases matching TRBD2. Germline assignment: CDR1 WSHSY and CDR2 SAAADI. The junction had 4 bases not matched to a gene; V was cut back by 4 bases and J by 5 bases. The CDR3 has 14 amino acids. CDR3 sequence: CASSAAGGNNEQFF. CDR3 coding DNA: TGCGCCAGCAGTGCGGCGGGAGGAAACAATGAGCAGTTCTTC.

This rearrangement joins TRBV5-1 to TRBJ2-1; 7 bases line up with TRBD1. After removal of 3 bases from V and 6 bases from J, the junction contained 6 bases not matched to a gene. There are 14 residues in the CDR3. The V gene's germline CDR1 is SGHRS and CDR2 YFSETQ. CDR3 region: CASSSLQGSNEQFF. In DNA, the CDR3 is TGCGCCAGCAGCTCCTTACAGGGGAGCAATGAGCAGTTCTTC.

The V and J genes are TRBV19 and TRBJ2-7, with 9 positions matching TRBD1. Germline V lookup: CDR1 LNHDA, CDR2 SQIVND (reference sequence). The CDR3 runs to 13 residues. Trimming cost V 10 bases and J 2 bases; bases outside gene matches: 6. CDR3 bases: TGTGCCACCTCGGGACAGGGAACCTACGAGCAGTACTTC. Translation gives CATSGQGTYEQYF.

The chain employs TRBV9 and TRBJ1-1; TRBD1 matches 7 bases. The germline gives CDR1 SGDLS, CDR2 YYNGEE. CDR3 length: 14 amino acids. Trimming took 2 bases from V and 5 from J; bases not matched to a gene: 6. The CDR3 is CASSVTGSGTEAFF. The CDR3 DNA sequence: TGTGCCAGCAGCGTGACAGGGTCGGGTACTGAAGCTTTCTTT.

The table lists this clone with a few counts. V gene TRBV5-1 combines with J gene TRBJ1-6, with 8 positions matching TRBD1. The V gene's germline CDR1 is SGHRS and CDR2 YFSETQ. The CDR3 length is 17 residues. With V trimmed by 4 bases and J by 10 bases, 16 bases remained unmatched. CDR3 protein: CASSPHKTQGAGSPLHF. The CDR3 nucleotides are TGCGCCAGCAGCCCACACAAAACCCAGGGGGCAGGCTCACCCCTCCACTTT.

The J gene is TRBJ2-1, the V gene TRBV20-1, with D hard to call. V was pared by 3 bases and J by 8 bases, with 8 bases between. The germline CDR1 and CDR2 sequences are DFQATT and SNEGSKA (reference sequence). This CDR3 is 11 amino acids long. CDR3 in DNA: TGCAGTGCTAGTTCGGGTCATGAGCAGTTCTTC. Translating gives CSASSGHEQFF.

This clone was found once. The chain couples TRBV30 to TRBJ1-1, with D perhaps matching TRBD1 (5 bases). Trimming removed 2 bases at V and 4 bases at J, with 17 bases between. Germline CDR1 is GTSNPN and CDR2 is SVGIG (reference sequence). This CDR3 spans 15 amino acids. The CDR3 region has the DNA TGTGCCTGGAGTTCCCGGGGGACGGCGACCACTGAAGCTTTCTTT. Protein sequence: CAWSSRGTATTEAFF.

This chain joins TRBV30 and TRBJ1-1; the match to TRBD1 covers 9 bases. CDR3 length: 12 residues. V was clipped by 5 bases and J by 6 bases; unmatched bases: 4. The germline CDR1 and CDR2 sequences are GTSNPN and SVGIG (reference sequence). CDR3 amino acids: CAWDRGRSEAFF. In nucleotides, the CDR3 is TGTGCCTGGGACAGGGGGAGATCTGAAGCTTTCTTT.

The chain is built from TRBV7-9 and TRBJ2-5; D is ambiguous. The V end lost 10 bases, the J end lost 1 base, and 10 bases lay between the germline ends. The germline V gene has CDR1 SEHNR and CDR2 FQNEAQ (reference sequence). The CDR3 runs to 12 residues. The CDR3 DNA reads TGTGCCACTGGGCGCGCCCAAGAGACCCAGTACTTC. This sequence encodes CATGRAQETQYF. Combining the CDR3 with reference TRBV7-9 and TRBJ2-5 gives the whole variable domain DTGVSQNPRHKITKRGQNVTFRCDPISEHNRLYWYRQTLGQGPEFLTYFQNEAQLEKSRLLSDRFSAERPKGSFSTLEIQRTEQGDSAMYLCATGRAQETQYFGPGTRLLVL.

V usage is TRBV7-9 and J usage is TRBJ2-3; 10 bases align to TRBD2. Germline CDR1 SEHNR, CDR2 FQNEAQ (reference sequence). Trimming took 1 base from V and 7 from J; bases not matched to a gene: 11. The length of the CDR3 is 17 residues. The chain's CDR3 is CASSLGMISTSGNTQYF. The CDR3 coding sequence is TGTGCCAGCAGCTTAGGCATGATTAGTACTAGCGGGAATACGCAGTATTTT.

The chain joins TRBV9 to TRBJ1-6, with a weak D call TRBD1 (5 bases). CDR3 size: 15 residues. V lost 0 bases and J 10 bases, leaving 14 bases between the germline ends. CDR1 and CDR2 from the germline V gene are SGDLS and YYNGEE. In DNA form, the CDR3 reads TGTGCCAGCAGCGTAGAAGGAGGGGAGCACTCACCCCTCCACTTT. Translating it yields CASSVEGGEHSPLHF. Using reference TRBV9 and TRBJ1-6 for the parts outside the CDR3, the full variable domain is DSGVTQTPKHLITATGQRVTLRCSPRSGDLSVYWYQQSLDQGLQFLIQYYNGEERAKGNILERFSAQQFPDLHSELNLSSLELGDSALYFCASSVEGGEHSPLHFGNGTRLTVT.

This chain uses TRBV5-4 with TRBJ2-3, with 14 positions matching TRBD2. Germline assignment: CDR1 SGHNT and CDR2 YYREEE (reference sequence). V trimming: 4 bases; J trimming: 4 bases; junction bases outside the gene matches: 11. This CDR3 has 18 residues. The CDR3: CASSPPQGTSGGPDTQYF. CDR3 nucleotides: TGTGCCAGCAGCCCACCGCAAGGGACTAGCGGGGGTCCAGATACGCAGTATTTT.

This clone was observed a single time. CDR3 bases: TGTGCCAGCAGCCCTGGGACAGGGGGTGAAAAACTGTTTTTT. It is translated as CASSPGTGGEKLFF. The V gene is TRBV11-2, the J gene TRBJ1-4; 11 nucleotides agree with TRBD1. Germline CDR1 reads SGHAT; CDR2 reads FQNNGV. Trimming took 5 bases from V and 7 from J; bases not matched to a gene: 3. The CDR3 has 14 amino acids.

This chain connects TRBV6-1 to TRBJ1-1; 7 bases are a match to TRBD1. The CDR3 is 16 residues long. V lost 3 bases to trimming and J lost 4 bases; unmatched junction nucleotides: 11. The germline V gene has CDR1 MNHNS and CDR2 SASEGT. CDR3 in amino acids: CASSDLRGRRSTEAFF. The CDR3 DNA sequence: TGTGCCAGCAGTGACCTTAGGGGGCGAAGGTCCACTGAAGCTTTCTTT.

Here the CDR3 reads CASSSIQGDPYEQYF. In nucleotides, the CDR3 is TGCGCCAGCAGCTCGATACAGGGGGACCCCTACGAGCAGTACTTC. The J gene is TRBJ2-7, the V gene TRBV5-1; 8 bases map to TRBD1. Germline CDR1 and CDR2: SGHRS and YFSETQ. CDR3 length: 15 residues. With 3 bases clipped from V and 2 bases from J, the junction kept 7 bases outside the gene matches.

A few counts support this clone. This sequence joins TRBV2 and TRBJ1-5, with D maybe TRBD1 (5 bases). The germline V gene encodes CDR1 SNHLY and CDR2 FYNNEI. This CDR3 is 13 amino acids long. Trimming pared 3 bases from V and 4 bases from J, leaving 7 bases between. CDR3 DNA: TGTGCCAGCAGTGACAGGACAAATCAGCCCCAGCATTTT. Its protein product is CASSDRTNQPQHF.

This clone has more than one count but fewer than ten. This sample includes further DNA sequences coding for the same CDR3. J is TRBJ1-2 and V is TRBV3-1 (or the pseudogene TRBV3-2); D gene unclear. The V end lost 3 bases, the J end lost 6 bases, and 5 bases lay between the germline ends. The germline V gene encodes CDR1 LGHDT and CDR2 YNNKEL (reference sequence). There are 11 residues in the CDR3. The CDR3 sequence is CASSQANGYTF. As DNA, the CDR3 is TGTGCCAGCAGCCAGGCCAATGGCTACACCTTC.

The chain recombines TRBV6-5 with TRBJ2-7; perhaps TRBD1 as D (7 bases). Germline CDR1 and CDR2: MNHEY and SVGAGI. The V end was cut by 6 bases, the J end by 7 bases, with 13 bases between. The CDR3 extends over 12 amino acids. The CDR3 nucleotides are TGTGCCAGCAGAAGGAGGGGGCAAGAGCAGTACTTC. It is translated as CASRRRGQEQYF.

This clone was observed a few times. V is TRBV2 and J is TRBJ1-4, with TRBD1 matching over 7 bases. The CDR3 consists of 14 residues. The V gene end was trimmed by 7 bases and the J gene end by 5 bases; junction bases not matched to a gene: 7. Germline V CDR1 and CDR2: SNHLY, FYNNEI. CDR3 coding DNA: TGTGCCAGCATGACGGGACAGTGGAATGAAAAACTGTTTTTT. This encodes CASMTGQWNEKLFF.

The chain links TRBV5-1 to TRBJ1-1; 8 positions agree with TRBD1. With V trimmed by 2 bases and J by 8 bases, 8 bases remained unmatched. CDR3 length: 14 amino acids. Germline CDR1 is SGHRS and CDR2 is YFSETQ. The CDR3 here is CASSFGQGGSEAFF. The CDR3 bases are TGCGCCAGCAGCTTCGGACAGGGCGGTTCCGAAGCTTTCTTT.

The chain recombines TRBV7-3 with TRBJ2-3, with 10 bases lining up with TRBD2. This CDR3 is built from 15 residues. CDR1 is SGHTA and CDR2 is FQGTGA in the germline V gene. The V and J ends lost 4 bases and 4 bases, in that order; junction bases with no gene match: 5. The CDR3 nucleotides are TGTGCCAGCAGCTCTAGCGGGGGCCGGGCAGATACGCAGTATTTT. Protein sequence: CASSSSGGRADTQYF.

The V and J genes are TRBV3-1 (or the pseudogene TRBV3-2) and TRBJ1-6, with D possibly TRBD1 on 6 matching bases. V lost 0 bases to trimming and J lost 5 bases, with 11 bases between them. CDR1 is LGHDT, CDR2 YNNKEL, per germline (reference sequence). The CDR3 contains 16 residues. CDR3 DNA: TGTGCCAGCAGCCAAGACAGGGGTATCCATAATTCACCCCTCCACTTT. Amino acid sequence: CASSQDRGIHNSPLHF.

The CDR3 sequence: CASSRGATNEKLFF. The DNA of the CDR3 is TGTGCCAGTAGCAGGGGTGCAACTAATGAAAAACTGTTTTTT. The V call is TRBV19, the J call TRBJ1-4; TRBD1 might be the D (6 bases). This CDR3 contains 14 residues. The V end was cut by 6 bases, the J end by 0 bases, with 8 bases between. CDR1 is LNHDA, CDR2 SQIVND, per germline (reference sequence).